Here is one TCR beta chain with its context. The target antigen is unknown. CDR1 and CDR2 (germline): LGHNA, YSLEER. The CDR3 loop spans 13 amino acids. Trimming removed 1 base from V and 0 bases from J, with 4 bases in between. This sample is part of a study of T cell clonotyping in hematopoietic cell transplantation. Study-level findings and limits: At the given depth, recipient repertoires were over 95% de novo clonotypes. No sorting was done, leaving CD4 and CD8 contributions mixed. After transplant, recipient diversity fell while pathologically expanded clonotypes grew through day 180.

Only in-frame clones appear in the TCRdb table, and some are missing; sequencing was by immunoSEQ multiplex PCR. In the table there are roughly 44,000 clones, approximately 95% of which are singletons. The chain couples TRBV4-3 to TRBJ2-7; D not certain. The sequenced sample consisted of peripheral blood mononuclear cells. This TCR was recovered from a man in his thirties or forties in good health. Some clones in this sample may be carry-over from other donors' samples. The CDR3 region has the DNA TGCGCCAGCAGCCAAGCTTTCTCCTACGAGCAGTACTTC. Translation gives CASSQAFSYEQYF.